This T cell receptor beta chain was documented in a study of blood T cell repertoires in COVID-19. A single count supports this clone. Profiled with immunoSEQ multiplex PCR; TCRdb holds only in-frame clones, not every one. This sample has 450,000 or so clones, with 70% to 90% found just once. The CDR3 extends over 16 amino acids. Germline CDR1 LGHNT, CDR2 FRNRAP. Between the trimmed V and J ends, which lost 1 base and 8 bases, there was a span of 18 bases. The chain has TRBV12-5 and TRBJ2-1, with a possible D match to TRBD1 (5 bases). The material sequenced was peripheral blood. This clonotype was obtained from a man between 18 and 35 years old with COVID-19, enrolled during active disease. The CDR3 bases are TGTGCTAGTGGTTTGGGCTCCGACAGTAGGGGCGATGAGCAGTTCTTC. Translating gives CASGLGSDSRGDEQFF.